The 7 T cell receptor beta chains listed next were all sequenced from one sample in a study of T cells in Graves' hyperthyroidism and ophthalmopathy. Amplification targeted TCR beta CDR3 regions from RNA transcripts. HTBI primers were employed in a first-round RT-PCR of the TCR CDR3. In TCRdb, the multiplex PCR reads were re-called with MiXCR into one record per CDR3 protein. Among about 690,000 distinct CDR3 sequences, around 15% were seen once, and the ten largest hold around 15%. Sequenced input: blood. The receptors were sampled from a man aged 50-59 years with Graves' hyperthyroidism.

The sample holds many counts of this clonotype. V usage is TRBV2 and J usage is TRBJ1-3; tentatively, D is TRBD1 (6 bases). The CDR3 consists of 13 residues. Germline V CDR1 and CDR2: SNHLY, FYNNEI. Trimming took off 6 bases at V and 2 bases at J, with 8 bases between the two ends. The CDR3 reads CASRRDTGNTIYF. In nucleotides, the CDR3 is TGTGCCAGCAGGCGGGACACTGGAAACACCATATATTTT.

At least ten counts were recorded for this clonotype. This chain links TRBV11-1 with TRBJ2-7; tentatively, D is TRBD1 or TRBD2 (5 bases each). CDR3 length equals 14 residues. The germline V and J ends were trimmed by 2 bases and 3 bases, with 11 bases remaining between them. Germline values: CDR1 SGHAT, CDR2 FQDESV (reference sequence). The CDR3 loop reads CASSLTGTDYEQYF. DNA for the CDR3: TGTGCCAGCAGCTTAACCGGGACGGACTACGAGCAGTACTTC.

The V call is TRBV6-1, the J call TRBJ1-5; D remains unclear. Germline V lookup: CDR1 MNHNS, CDR2 SASEGT. V lost 2 bases, J lost 3 bases, and 5 bases lay in between. This CDR3 has 13 amino acids. The CDR3 loop reads CASSEPNNQPQHF. The CDR3 nucleotides read TGTGCCAGCAGTGAACCGAACAATCAGCCCCAGCATTTT.

Turning to this clonotype: A much bigger clone sits one base away, suggesting this may be a read error. This sequence joins TRBV10-2 and TRBJ2-5; maybe TRBD2 (6 bases). This CDR3 comprises 15 residues. V lost 6 bases, J lost 4 bases, and 18 bases lay in between. Germline V gene data show CDR1 as WSHSY and CDR2 as SAAADI. As DNA, the CDR3 is TGCGCCAGCAGCAGATTCCGGGTGGGGGGAGAGACCCAGTACTTC. This translates into CASSRFRVGGETQYF.

The J gene is TRBJ1-2, the V gene TRBV30; D possibly corresponds to TRBD1 (5 bases). Trimming removed 6 bases from V and 7 bases from J, with 18 bases in between. This CDR3 is 13 amino acids long. Germline V CDR1 and CDR2: GTSNPN, SVGIG (reference sequence). The CDR3 DNA reads TGTGCCTGCTGGGGCGGGGGGTTGAGTGGCTACACCTTC. Translating gives CACWGGGLSGYTF.

J is TRBJ1-6 and V is TRBV7-9, with unresolved D. V gave up 7 bases and J gave up 8 bases, with 15 bases separating them. There are 14 residues in the CDR3. Germline CDR1 and CDR2: SEHNR and FQNEAQ (reference sequence). CDR3 in DNA: TGTGCCAGCACTCCGGGTCGTTTTGATTCACCCCTCCACTTT. Its translation: CASTPGRFDSPLHF.

In its sample, this clonotype was seen many times. The chain couples TRBV28 to TRBJ1-4; tentative D call: TRBD1 (6 bases). This CDR3 spans 16 amino acids. Per the germline V gene, CDR1 is MDHEN and CDR2 is SYDVKM. Deletions cut 1 base from V and 7 bases from J, with 16 bases between. The CDR3 sequence: CASSLSPPGEGEKLFF. The CDR3 DNA reads as TGTGCCAGCAGTTTATCTCCGCCAGGGGAGGGTGAAAAACTGTTTTTT. Together with reference TRBV28 and TRBJ1-4, the CDR3 gives the full variable domain: DVKVTQSSRYLVKRTGEKVFLECVQDMDHENMFWYRQDPGLGLRLIYFSYDVKMKEKGDIPEGYSVSREKKERFSLILESASTNQTSMYLCASSLSPPGEGEKLFFGSGTQLSVL.